Listed below are T cell receptor beta chains from one sample, sequenced in a study of OX40 agonist ivuxolimab in advanced cancers. The repertoire was sequenced with immunoSEQ multiplex PCR; TCRdb's copy has only in-frame clones and lacks some. The sample has about 80,000 clones; about four fifths are singletons. The sample in question was CD4+ or CD8+ T cells sorted from blood, obtained in a trial of the OX40 agonist ivuxolimab. The receptors come from an adult with an advanced solid tumor such as melanoma, head and neck, liver or kidney cancer. The CDR3 runs from the conserved cysteine through the conserved F or W. D genes are given only for firm matches. Clone size is not always given. Where it is, it says once, few, many or a class for expanded clones.

j_gene,v_gene,d_gene,abundance,CDR3nt,CDR3aa
TRBJ2-1,TRBV7-2,.,.,TGTGCCAGCAGCGTTACAGGTAGCTCCTACAATGAGCAGTTCTTC,CASSVTGSSYNEQFF
TRBJ1-5,TRBV6-6,.,.,TGTGCCAGCAGTTACTGGGACCAACGCAATCAGCCCCAGCATTTT,CASSYWDQRNQPQHF
TRBJ2-2,TRBV5-4,.,.,TGTGCCAGCAGCTTGGTAGGGGACTACACCGGGGAGCTGTTTTTT,CASSLVGDYTGELFF
TRBJ2-7,TRBV30,.,.,TGTGCCTGGATTTCAGCAGCGGGCCCATCTTTC,CAWISAAGPSF
TRBJ2-7,TRBV7-6,TRBD1,.,TGTGCCAGCAGCTCCGCCGGGACAGGGACCTACGAGCAGTACTTC,CASSSAGTGTYEQYF
TRBJ1-2,TRBV19,TRBD1,.,TGTGCCAGTAGGGCACAGGGGGCTCAGAATGGCTACACCTTC,CASRAQGAQNGYTF
TRBJ2-2,TRBV19,TRBD1,.,TGTGCCAGTAGTCCACGACAGGGGACCACCGGGGAGCTGTTTTTT,CASSPRQGTTGELFF
TRBJ2-5,TRBV10-3,.,once,TGTGCCATGGGGCCCGTCCAAGAGACCCAGTACTTC,CAMGPVQETQYF
TRBJ2-7,TRBV2,.,.,TGTGCCAGCAGTGAACGAGGGAACGAGCAGTACTTC,CASSERGNEQYF
TRBJ1-5,TRBV6-5,.,few,TGTGCCAGCAGTTACCAGGGCGATCAGCCCCAGCATTTT,CASSYQGDQPQHF
TRBJ1-5,TRBV7-2,.,.,TGTGCCAGCAGCCGAAACAGGGCGACCCAGCATTTT,CASSRNRATQHF
TRBJ1-1,TRBV29-1,TRBD1,.,TGCAGCGTTGAAGGGGAGACAGGGAGGGGATGGAACACTGAAGCTTTCTTT,CSVEGETGRGWNTEAFF
TRBJ2-1,TRBV4-3,TRBD1,.,TGCGCCAGCAGCCATACAGGGGTTGACAATGAGCAGTTCTTC,CASSHTGVDNEQFF
TRBJ2-1,TRBV28,TRBD1,.,TGTGCCAGCAGGGGACAGGCGCACAATGAGCAGTTCTTC,CASRGQAHNEQFF
TRBJ1-1,TRBV6-1,.,once,TGTGCCAGCAGTGAAGGCCGGGAGAACACTGAAGCTTTCTTT,CASSEGRENTEAFF
TRBJ1-6,TRBV5-1,.,.,TGCGCCAGCAGCCAGCAAGTCACAGGAGATTCACCCCTCCACTTT,CASSQQVTGDSPLHF
TRBJ1-5,TRBV19,.,once,TGTGCCACTTCTGAGACAATCCAGCCCCAGCATTTT,CATSETIQPQHF
TRBJ2-7,TRBV7-2,.,.,TGTGCCAGCAGCTTTAGCTCCTACGAGCAGTACTTC,CASSFSSYEQYF
TRBJ2-4,TRBV9,.,.,TGTGCCAGCAGCGCTAGTGGGTCCAAAAACATTCAGTACTTC,CASSASGSKNIQYF
TRBJ2-1,TRBV19,TRBD2,.,TGTGCCAGTGGCCAACTTGCGGGAGTTAACAATGAGCAGTTCTTC,CASGQLAGVNNEQFF
TRBJ2-7,TRBV4-1,TRBD2,.,TGCGCCAGCAGCCAAGATGGGGGCTCGACTAGCGGGTCCTACGAGCAGTACTTC,CASSQDGGSTSGSYEQYF
TRBJ2-5,TRBV4-3,TRBD2,.,TGCGCCAGCAGCCAAGGACTAGCGGGGAGTTCAGAGACCCAGTACTTC,CASSQGLAGSSETQYF
TRBJ1-3,TRBV7-2,.,.,TGTGCCAGCAGCTTAGTCTCGGTAGGACCCTCTGGAAACACCATATATTTT,CASSLVSVGPSGNTIYF
TRBJ1-2,TRBV7-9,.,few,TGTGCCAGCAGCTTACCCAACGGGAACGGCTACACCTTC,CASSLPNGNGYTF
TRBJ1-6,TRBV28,.,.,TGTGCCAGCAGCAAAGATTGGGGATCTGGGAGTTCACCCCTCCACTTT,CASSKDWGSGSSPLHF
TRBJ1-1,TRBV5-1,.,.,TGCGCCAGCAGCCCGGGTACGAACACTGAAGCTTTCTTT,CASSPGTNTEAFF
TRBJ1-1,TRBV7-9,TRBD1,.,TGTGCCAGCAGCAGGGGACAGAGCACTGAAGCTTTCTTT,CASSRGQSTEAFF
TRBJ2-2,TRBV11-3,.,.,TGTGCCAGCAGCTTGCCGGGGCTAGCGAGCACCGGGGAGCTGTTTTTT,CASSLPGLASTGELFF
TRBJ2-2,TRBV5-1,.,.,TGCGCCAGCAACGGCCGGGACTTCACCGGGGAGCTGTTTTTT,CASNGRDFTGELFF
TRBJ2-3,TRBV27,.,.,TGTGCCAGCAGTTTAACTTTCTTTTCCCGGACTAGCACAGATACGCAGTATTTT,CASSLTFFSRTSTDTQYF
TRBJ1-5,TRBV5-4,TRBD1,many,TGTGCCAGCAGCTTGGGAGGACAGGGGATGGGGAGCAATCAGCCCCAGCATTTT,CASSLGGQGMGSNQPQHF
TRBJ2-3,TRBV4-1,.,.,TGCGCCAGCAGCCAAGCGGGTAGAACTAGCACAGATACGCAGTATTTT,CASSQAGRTSTDTQYF
TRBJ2-1,TRBV7-9,.,.,TGTGCCAGCAGCAATGATCAAGCGAGCCAGTTCTTC,CASSNDQASQFF
TRBJ2-1,TRBV18,.,.,TGTGCCAGCTCACCATCGCTCACAGACTACAATGAGCAGTTCTTC,CASSPSLTDYNEQFF
TRBJ2-1,TRBV7-2,TRBD2,few,TGTGCCAGCAGGCTTACCGGGACTAGTTACAATGAGCAGTTCTTC,CASRLTGTSYNEQFF
TRBJ2-2,TRBV19,.,.,TGTGCCAGTAGTGCCCGAGGGGGGAGACCTAACACCGGGGAGCTGTTTTTT,CASSARGGRPNTGELFF
TRBJ1-2,TRBV29-1,.,.,TGCAGCGTTGACGGTTTGGGACCCAACTATGGCTACACCTTC,CSVDGLGPNYGYTF
TRBJ1-2,TRBV30,.,.,TGTGCCTGCCAACAGAACTATGGCTACACCTTC,CACQQNYGYTF
TRBJ2-7,TRBV19,TRBD1,.,TGTGCCAGTAGTACCAGGGACAGGCCCTACGAGCAGTACTTC,CASSTRDRPYEQYF
TRBJ1-2,TRBV7-8,.,.,TGTGCCAGCAGCTTAGAAGTAGGGGTTGGCTACACCTTC,CASSLEVGVGYTF
TRBJ2-2,TRBV5-1,.,.,TGCGCCAGCAGCCCATCAGGCGGGAACACCGGGGAGCTGTTTTTT,CASSPSGGNTGELFF
TRBJ2-5,TRBV11-3,TRBD2,.,TGTGCCAGCAGCAAGTCTAGCGGGGTCGGCGAGACCCAGTACTTC,CASSKSSGVGETQYF
TRBJ1-2,TRBV4-3,.,.,TGCGCCAGCAGCCCGAGAGGTTACGGGGGATTGAGCGGCTACACCTTC,CASSPRGYGGLSGYTF
TRBJ1-5,TRBV28,TRBD1,.,TGTGCCAGCAGTTTATTACAGGGGCCCCGTCAGCCCCAGCATTTT,CASSLLQGPRQPQHF
TRBJ1-1,TRBV5-4,.,.,TGTGCCAGCAGCTTGGCTGGAGGCGAAGCTTTCTTT,CASSLAGGEAFF
TRBJ1-1,TRBV10-2,.,.,TGCGCCAGCAGTGAGCCGATGACAGAATCAAACACTGAAGCTTTCTTT,CASSEPMTESNTEAFF
TRBJ1-3,TRBV5-1,.,.,TGCGCCAGCAGGAGGTTGAGCTCTGGAAACACCATATATTTT,CASRRLSSGNTIYF